This T cell receptor beta chain was profiled in a study of type 1 regulatory T cells. Study summary: This in vitro CD4 product, T-allo10, is enriched for Tr1 cells and alloantigen-specific.

TCRdb recomputed calls from the reads with MiXCR, one row per CDR3 protein. The profile shows 80,000 to 100,000 distinct CDR3 sequences, around a third of them singletons. This clonotype has just a few counts. The sequenced sample consisted of CD4+ T cells, either the whole sample or a sorted fraction (not recorded which). The clonotype originates from a human donor in good health.

Here the CDR3 DNA reads TGTGCCAGCAGCTTATTCGGAGCTAACTATGGCTACACCTTC. Its translation is CASSLFGANYGYTF. The rearrangement uses TRBV5-6 and TRBJ1-2; D is uncertain. The CDR3 sequence is 14 residues long. Looked up from germline, CDR1 is SGHDT and CDR2 is YYEEEE. The V end was cut by 2 bases, the J end by 0 bases, with 8 bases between.